A selection of T cell receptor beta chains follows, all from one sample in a study of beta chain features in type 1 diabetes. Repertoires were generated with immunoSEQ multiplex PCR, while TCRdb's copy carries only in-frame clones and drops some. The top ten clones hold 2% to 3% of a sample with about 150,000 clones, about 9.8% of them seen once. What was sequenced was central memory CD4+ T cells from blood. All receptors derive from a woman between 18 and 29 years old in good health. The CDR3 runs from the conserved cysteine through the conserved F or W. Each record gives: D gene, J gene, V gene, CDR3 protein. The D gene is left open where the match is weak.

-,TRBJ2-3,TRBV7-9,CASSLGSAKSTDTQYF
-,TRBJ1-2,TRBV27,CASSLYGQGHGYTF
-,TRBJ1-5,TRBV7-9,CASSPGPYQPQHF
-,TRBJ2-7,TRBV6-5,CASSPRMWGAYEQYF
TRBD1,TRBJ1-3,TRBV5-4,CASSQTGSGNTIYF
-,TRBJ1-2,TRBV6-6,CASSSSQVDGYTF
TRBD2,TRBJ2-4,TRBV9,CASSVGGSGGANIQYF
-,TRBJ2-1,TRBV30,CAWKRGWYNEQFF
-,TRBJ2-4,TRBV5-8,CASSFPSGHGGNIQYF
-,TRBJ1-2,TRBV6-6,CASIGTPVHGYTF
-,TRBJ2-3,TRBV6-1,CASRRDTDTQYF
TRBD1,TRBJ2-1,TRBV6-5,CASTTSRTGPHEQFF
-,TRBJ1-5,TRBV11-2,CASSLGNSNQPQHF
TRBD2,TRBJ2-1,TRBV19,CASSTSGNGEQFF
-,TRBJ1-1,TRBV5-4,CASSLVTGEEAFF
TRBD1,TRBJ1-1,TRBV29-1,CSVRQGGLDTEAFF
TRBD2,TRBJ2-3,TRBV5-1,CASSLTGTTDTQYF
TRBD2,TRBJ2-3,TRBV7-2,CASSLGWRGGINTQYF
TRBD1,TRBJ2-2,TRBV2,CASSTGTGPGTGELFF
-,TRBJ2-1,TRBV7-2,CASSLQATSYNEQFF
TRBD2,TRBJ2-1,TRBV29-1,CSVVGTSGYNEQFF
TRBD1,TRBJ1-1,TRBV5-1,CASSSLGTANTEAFF
-,TRBJ1-5,TRBV5-1,CASSLTGSSNQPQHF